What follows are 19 T cell receptor beta chains derived from one specimen sequenced in a study of Ad26.COV2.S vaccination and SARS-CoV-2 variants. The repertoire was sequenced with immunoSEQ multiplex PCR; TCRdb's copy has only in-frame clones and lacks some. The profile shows tens of thousands of clones, roughly four fifths of them singletons. Sample: peripheral blood, taken after recovery from COVID-19. These receptor sequences come from a human donor who had recovered from COVID-19.

The chain recombines TRBV7-8 with TRBJ2-5; D call uncertain. The CDR3 covers 14 residues. The V gene's germline CDR1 is SGHVS and CDR2 FQNEAQ. V was shortened by 4 bases and J by 0 bases, with 9 bases between the two germline ends. The chain's CDR3 is CASSSGRNQETQYF. The CDR3 DNA follows: TGTGCCAGCAGCTCCGGACGGAACCAAGAGACCCAGTACTTC. Supplemented by reference TRBV7-8 and TRBJ2-5, the full variable domain reads GAGVSQSPRYKVAKRGQDVALRCDPISGHVSLFWYQQALGQGPEFLTYFQNEAQLDKSGLPSDRFFAERPEGSVSTLKIQRTQQEDSAVYLCASSSGRNQETQYFGPGTRLLVL.

This clone appeared once. The gene calls are TRBV5-6 and TRBJ2-7, with no clear D. V was pared by 4 bases and J by 3 bases, with 14 bases between. CDR1 SGHDT and CDR2 YYEEEE come from the germline V gene. The CDR3 spans 14 residues. The CDR3 DNA sequence: TGTGCCAGCAGCCCCGAGGCAGCTTTCTACGAGCAGTACGTC. Translated, it gives CASSPEAAFYEQYV.

CDR3 nucleotide sequence: TGTGCCAGCAGCCAAGTGGAGGCTGGAAACTATCATGGCTACACCTTC. Translated: CASSQVEAGNYHGYTF. The chain joins TRBV4-2 to TRBJ1-2; no clear D. The germline V gene has CDR1 LGHNA and CDR2 YNFKEQ. The V and J ends lost 1 base and 6 bases respectively, with 18 bases between them. The CDR3 extends over 16 amino acids.

The chain combines TRBV5-1 with TRBJ1-1, with D possibly matching TRBD1 (5 bases). From germline, CDR1 is SGHRS and CDR2 YFSETQ. Trimming removed 4 bases at V and 1 base at J, with 8 bases between. The length of the CDR3 is 13 residues. The chain's CDR3 is CASSQGQNTEAFF. The CDR3 region has the DNA TGCGCCAGCAGCCAAGGACAGAACACTGAAGCTTTCTTT.

This clone has a handful of counts. The chain uses TRBV27 and TRBJ1-5; D not resolved. V dropped 2 bases and J dropped 4 bases, with 9 bases sitting between them. The CDR3 has 14 residues. Germline CDR1 MNHEY, CDR2 SMNVEV (reference sequence). This chain's CDR3 is CASSLRSTNQPQHF. In nucleotides, the CDR3 is TGTGCCAGCAGTTTAAGGTCGACGAATCAGCCCCAGCATTTT.

The rearrangement uses TRBV10-3 and TRBJ1-2; 7 bases align to TRBD1. With V trimmed by 2 bases and J by 4 bases, 4 bases remained unmatched. Germline V gives CDR1 ENHRY, CDR2 SYGVKD. The length of the CDR3 is 14 residues. The CDR3 DNA follows: TGTGCCATCAGTGAGAGGGACAGTCTCTATGGCTACACCTTC. It codes for CAISERDSLYGYTF.

The chain uses TRBV19 and TRBJ2-7, with D maybe TRBD1 (6 bases). V was cut by 6 bases and J by 4 bases, with 16 bases left in between. Germline CDR1 LNHDA, CDR2 SQIVND (reference sequence). The CDR3 has 14 residues. CDR3 nucleotide sequence: TGTGCCAGTAGCCGCCTGACAGGAACTTACGAGCAGTACTTC. Translated: CASSRLTGTYEQYF.

The chain links TRBV3-1 (or the pseudogene TRBV3-2) to TRBJ1-1; possible D gene TRBD1, 6 bases. V was pared by 0 bases and J by 4 bases, with 12 bases between. The CDR3 runs 15 residues. Germline loops: CDR1 LGHDT, CDR2 YNNKEL (reference sequence). CDR3 loop: CASSQDGTGSTEAFF. CDR3 nucleotide sequence: TGTGCCAGCAGCCAAGATGGCACAGGGAGCACTGAAGCTTTCTTT.

The chain joins TRBV5-5 to TRBJ1-2; 10 bases are shared with TRBD1. The CDR3 is 16 amino acids. V dropped 4 bases and J dropped 2; count of bases not matched to a gene: 8. Germline V gene sequence: CDR1 SGHKS, CDR2 YYEKEE (reference sequence). The CDR3 DNA follows: TGTGCCAGCAGCGCCCGGGACAGGGGCATCAACTATGGCTACACCTTC. It is translated as CASSARDRGINYGYTF.

The rearrangement joins TRBV3-1 (or the pseudogene TRBV3-2) to TRBJ1-1, with 9 bases matching TRBD1. CDR1 and CDR2 from the germline V gene are LGHDT and YNNKEL (reference sequence). The V segment lost 3 bases and the J segment 6 bases; nucleotides outside the gene matches: 11. This CDR3 has 16 amino acids. The CDR3 coding sequence is TGTGCCAGCAGCCACGGACCGGGACAGGGAAAACCTGAAGCTTTCTTT. Protein: CASSHGPGQGKPEAFF.

The rearrangement joins TRBV18 to TRBJ2-7; a possible D gene is TRBD1 (6 bases). CDR1 is KGHSH, CDR2 LQKENI, per germline. V lost 6 bases and J lost 0, with 12 bases in between. The length of the CDR3 is 14 residues. The DNA for the CDR3 is TGTGCCAGCTCCCCCGGACAGAGCTCCTACGAGCAGTACTTC. This gives the protein CASSPGQSSYEQYF.

The chain joins TRBV15 to TRBJ1-1, with D unresolved. Germline V gene data show CDR1 as LNHNV and CDR2 as YYDKDF (reference sequence). This CDR3 comprises 15 residues. V lost 3 bases to trimming and J lost 4 bases, with 15 bases between them. CDR3 sequence reads: CATSSSRRLGTEAFF. The CDR3 DNA sequence: TGTGCCACCAGCAGTTCCAGGCGGTTGGGCACTGAAGCTTTCTTT.

The chain combines TRBV2 with TRBJ1-2; no firm D call. V lost 4 bases and J 0 bases, leaving 9 bases between the germline ends. The CDR3 length is 14 residues. The germline V gene has CDR1 SNHLY and CDR2 FYNNEI. As DNA, the CDR3 is TGTGCCAGCAGTGTGGCGGCTTCTAACTATGGCTACACCTTC. Translated, it gives CASSVAASNYGYTF.

V is TRBV18 and J is TRBJ1-5, with TRBD1 as a possible D gene (5 bases). This CDR3 has 14 amino acids. V was shortened by 3 bases and J by 6 bases, with 12 bases between the two germline ends. The germline gives CDR1 KGHSH, CDR2 LQKENI. The CDR3 sequence: CASSPSGGVQPQHF. The CDR3 nucleotides are TGTGCCAGCTCACCCTCTGGGGGGGTTCAGCCCCAGCATTTT. The entire variable domain, with the rest obtained from reference TRBV18 and TRBJ1-5, is as follows: NAGVMQNPRHLVRRRGQEARLRCSPMKGHSHVYWYRQLPEEGLKFMVYLQKENIIDESGMPKERFSAEFPKEGPSILRIQQVVRGDSAAYFCASSPSGGVQPQHFGDGTRLSIL.

The J gene is TRBJ2-6, the V gene TRBV18; TRBD1 might be the D (6 bases). CDR3 length equals 16 residues. Germline values: CDR1 KGHSH, CDR2 LQKENI. Trimming cost V 4 bases and J 0 bases, with 10 bases left between them. The CDR3 DNA reads as TGTGCCAGCTCACTGGACAGAAGCTCTGGGGCCAACGTCCTGACTTTC. Its protein is CASSLDRSSGANVLTF.

This chain uses TRBV2 with TRBJ1-1; D perhaps matches TRBD1 (6 bases). The V end lost 7 bases, the J end lost 5 bases, and 17 bases lay between the germline ends. Germline CDR1 reads SNHLY; CDR2 reads FYNNEI. CDR3 length: 14 residues. This CDR3 reads CASTTRGVRTEAFF. CDR3 nucleotide sequence: TGTGCCAGCACCACAAGGGGGGTTAGGACTGAAGCTTTCTTT.

The V call is TRBV3-1 (or the pseudogene TRBV3-2), the J call TRBJ1-2, with 8 nucleotides matching TRBD1. J gave up 2 bases and V 2 bases, and 4 bases lay outside the gene matches. Germline lookup yields CDR1 LGHDT and CDR2 YNNKEL (reference sequence). The CDR3 is 15 residues long. For the CDR3, the DNA is TGTGCCAGCAGCCAATCGGACAGGGCGAACTATGGCTACACCTTC. It specifies CASSQSDRANYGYTF.

Only a few counts were recorded for this clone. Mismatch with germline at one junction end may stem from a read error. The chain carries TRBV6-6 and TRBJ1-1; D possibly corresponds to TRBD1 (6 bases). CDR1 and CDR2 (germline): MNHNY, SVGAGI (reference sequence). CDR3 size: 10 residues. CDR3 sequence (DNA): TGCGCAGCGCTCAGGGGACGGGCTTTCTTT. Translating it yields CAALRGRAFF.

This clone was found a few times. This chain uses TRBV7-8 with TRBJ1-2; D ambiguous. Germline V gives CDR1 SGHVS, CDR2 FQNEAQ. This CDR3 region has 15 residues. V dropped 2 bases and J dropped 0 bases, with 10 bases sitting between them. CDR3 residues: CASSLIPAANYGYTF. The CDR3 coding sequence is TGTGCCAGCAGCTTAATTCCAGCAGCTAACTATGGCTACACCTTC. The variable domain in full, completed from reference TRBV7-8 and TRBJ1-2, reads GAGVSQSPRYKVAKRGQDVALRCDPISGHVSLFWYQQALGQGPEFLTYFQNEAQLDKSGLPSDRFFAERPEGSVSTLKIQRTQQEDSAVYLCASSLIPAANYGYTFGSGTRLTVV.